This T cell receptor beta chain came from a study of blood T cell repertoires in COVID-19. Study as a whole: Sites across the United States, Italy and Spain contributed samples from acute and convalescent COVID-19.

Those who participated ranged in age from roughly 18 to 100 years and resided in about two dozen US areas. Authors' data handling: Using reference gene primer amplification, nucleated cell counts were estimated. Assay: immunoSEQ multiplex PCR; the TCRdb copy retains only in-frame clones and omits some. V and J calls plus clone size are reproduced from that table; the DNA served to infer D and trimming. The sample holds about 220,000 clones; 80% to 90% are singletons and the top ten take 3.5%. In germline, CDR1 is SGHTA, CDR2 FQGTGA. The CDR3 sequence is 13 residues long. V dropped 3 bases and J dropped 8 bases, with 13 bases sitting between them.

The sequence came from a woman between 18 and 29 years old in a cohort exposed to, infected with or recovered from COVID-19 (not recorded which). This sequence joins TRBV7-3 and TRBJ1-1; weak D call: TRBD1 (6 bases). Material for sequencing was PBMCs or T cells enriched from blood (not recorded which). CDR3 coding DNA: TGTGCCAGCAGCTTGTACTCAGACAGGGAAGCTTTCTTT. It codes for CASSLYSDREAFF.